Only a few counts were recorded for the clone carrying this T cell receptor (beta chain). The antigen remains undetermined. Patients were ruled out by autoimmune disease history or systemic immunosuppression. Sampled blood was obtained at baseline, cycle 4 day 1, and cycle 7 day 1. Looked up from germline, CDR1 is MDHEN and CDR2 is SYDVKM. Trimming took 1 base from V and 0 from J, leaving 10 bases between them. The CDR3 is 16 amino acids. The assay was immunoSEQ multiplex PCR, and TCRdb's table has in-frame clones only and misses some. The sample records about 77,000 clones, approximately 85% being singletons. This sample was taken from a study of OX40 agonist ivuxolimab in advanced cancers. Study outcomes and limitations: Some of the lowest clonal expansion was seen in partial responders at 0.1-3.0 mg/kg.

The TCR sequence derives from an adult with an advanced solid tumor such as melanoma, head and neck, liver or kidney cancer. The input for sequencing was CD4+ or CD8+ T cells sorted from blood, taken in a trial of the OX40 agonist ivuxolimab. The V and J genes are TRBV28 and TRBJ2-4; D not resolved. In DNA form, the CDR3 reads TGTGCCAGCAGTTTATCCACATTGGGAGCCAAAAACATTCAGTACTTC. Encoded protein: CASSLSTLGAKNIQYF.